A selection of T cell receptor beta chains follows, all from one sample in a study of T cell changes during pregnancy in multiple sclerosis. Assay used: immunoSEQ multiplex PCR; TCRdb lists only in-frame clones, some missing. In the table there are roughly 49,000 clones, over 90% of which are singletons. The input for sequencing was CD8+ T cells from peripheral blood mononuclear cells, taken in the first trimester of pregnancy. These receptors were obtained from a female donor with multiple sclerosis, enrolled in a pregnancy study. CDR3s leave out the opening cysteine and the closing phenylalanine or tryptophan. D genes are given only for firm matches.

CDR3: ASILNTGGSYNEQF
D: TRBD1
J: TRBJ2-1
V: TRBV19

CDR3: ASSVGIADSYEQY
D: -
J: TRBJ2-7
V: TRBV9

CDR3: ASTTRTSYPDTQY
D: -
J: TRBJ2-3
V: TRBV27

CDR3: ASSLPGGGASYEQY
D: -
J: TRBJ2-7
V: TRBV11-2

CDR3: ASSLIGQATEAF
D: TRBD1
J: TRBJ1-1
V: TRBV7-9

CDR3: ASSLSWTGRELIPQH
D: TRBD1
J: TRBJ1-5
V: TRBV5-8

CDR3: ASSLALAADTQY
D: -
J: TRBJ2-3
V: TRBV5-1

CDR3: ASSSAGGVTEAF
D: -
J: TRBJ1-1
V: TRBV27

CDR3: AWSPMGAITYEQY
D: -
J: TRBJ2-7
V: TRBV30

CDR3: ASSIPRGTGERNEQF
D: TRBD1
J: TRBJ2-1
V: TRBV7-9

CDR3: ASSAQGAGYEQY
D: TRBD1
J: TRBJ2-7
V: TRBV9

CDR3: ASSLPTGGRNVEQY
D: TRBD1
J: TRBJ2-7
V: TRBV27

CDR3: ASSPAAGFSYNEQF
D: TRBD2
J: TRBJ2-1
V: TRBV19

CDR3: ASSLFADTQY
D: -
J: TRBJ2-3
V: TRBV7-6

CDR3: ASSLSWATGGLAF
D: TRBD1
J: TRBJ1-1
V: TRBV27

CDR3: ASSTPLAGENTGELF
D: TRBD2
J: TRBJ2-2
V: TRBV28

CDR3: ASSYAGTGELF
D: -
J: TRBJ2-2
V: TRBV6-5

CDR3: ASSSSTSDNAYEQY
D: TRBD2
J: TRBJ2-7
V: TRBV9

CDR3: ASSISSGRGEQY
D: TRBD2
J: TRBJ2-7
V: TRBV19

CDR3: ASRSVNEQF
D: -
J: TRBJ2-1
V: TRBV7-9

CDR3: ASSLRGERDWDEQF
D: TRBD2
J: TRBJ2-1
V: TRBV2

CDR3: ASSPTPIPGGVGRSYNEQF
D: TRBD2
J: TRBJ2-1
V: TRBV4-3

CDR3: ATIKTGRYNEKLF
D: TRBD1
J: TRBJ1-4
V: TRBV6-1

CDR3: AISEGLAGGPVADTQY
D: TRBD2
J: TRBJ2-3
V: TRBV10-3

CDR3: ASSSLGTGYNEQF
D: TRBD1
J: TRBJ2-1
V: TRBV6-6

CDR3: ASSFGAGGLWNTEAF
D: TRBD1
J: TRBJ1-1
V: TRBV7-2

CDR3: ASSHFPSSGIYEQY
D: TRBD2
J: TRBJ2-7
V: TRBV4-2

CDR3: ASKEGNEQF
D: -
J: TRBJ2-1
V: TRBV10-1

CDR3: ASSFGGPQH
D: -
J: TRBJ1-5
V: TRBV7-8

CDR3: AWSSVGLAENTGELF
D: TRBD2
J: TRBJ2-2
V: TRBV30

CDR3: ASSFAISYNEQF
D: -
J: TRBJ2-1
V: TRBV27

CDR3: ASSTRTYNTGELF
D: -
J: TRBJ2-2
V: TRBV7-9

CDR3: AWTRTGADTQY
D: TRBD1
J: TRBJ2-3
V: TRBV30

CDR3: ASSQDAGGTGYT
D: TRBD1
J: TRBJ1-2
V: TRBV4-1

CDR3: ASKHVNTEAF
D: -
J: TRBJ1-1
V: TRBV6-5

CDR3: ASTAQTGLHTDTQY
D: TRBD2
J: TRBJ2-3
V: TRBV13

CDR3: ASSPGSSYEQY
D: -
J: TRBJ2-7
V: TRBV18

CDR3: AWARGTWGTEAF
D: TRBD1
J: TRBJ1-1
V: TRBV30

CDR3: ASSPSGGVGNEQF
D: -
J: TRBJ2-1
V: TRBV18

CDR3: ASAGPGPNTDTQY
D: -
J: TRBJ2-3
V: TRBV2

CDR3: ASSLVGPRTGEKLF
D: TRBD1
J: TRBJ1-4
V: TRBV7-8